Shown below are 26 T cell receptor beta chains from a single sample sequenced in a study of blood T cell repertoires in COVID-19. Method: immunoSEQ multiplex PCR; TCRdb's copy keeps in-frame clones and lacks some. The table lists about 170,000 clones, 80% to 85% of them singletons. The sample was peripheral blood. The receptor source for this set is a man in his sixties or seventies with active or convalescent COVID-19.

CDR3 protein: CASSFGSPTVGYTF. DNA of the CDR3: TGTGCCAGCAGCTTCGGGTCACCCACGGTCGGCTACACCTTC. The chain has TRBV7-8 and TRBJ1-2; D remains ambiguous. The CDR3 runs 14 residues. Germline values: CDR1 SGHVS, CDR2 FQNEAQ. V lost 3 bases and J 8 bases, leaving 16 bases between the germline ends.

This chain uses TRBV20-1 with TRBJ2-5; tentative D call: TRBD1 (6 bases). V was trimmed by 4 bases and J by 5 bases, leaving 8 bases between them. Germline values: CDR1 DFQATT, CDR2 SNEGSKA (reference sequence). The CDR3 contains 11 residues. DNA for the CDR3: TGCAGTGCTAACAGGGTGGAGACCCAGTACTTC. It codes for CSANRVETQYF.

This clone turned up a few times. This rearrangement joins TRBV7-2 to TRBJ1-5; a weak D match, TRBD1 (5 bases). Between the trimmed V and J ends, which lost 4 bases and 4 bases, there was a span of 11 bases. This CDR3 spans 14 amino acids. Germline V gives CDR1 SGHTA, CDR2 FQGNSA. CDR3 in DNA: TGTGCCAGCAGCTCCGGGGGGAGAAATCAGCCCCAGCATTTT. This encodes CASSSGGRNQPQHF.

The CDR3 protein is CASNRGRGVAEAFF. CDR3 in DNA: TGTGCCAGCAACCGAGGACGGGGGGTTGCTGAAGCTTTCTTT. The rearrangement uses TRBV6-5 and TRBJ1-1; weak D call: TRBD1 (5 bases). The germline V gene has CDR1 MNHEY and CDR2 SVGAGI. Trimming shortened V by 7 bases and J by 6 bases, and 18 bases separated the two germline ends. The CDR3 totals 14 residues.

The chain is built from TRBV7-3 and TRBJ2-7; TRBD2 agrees at 7 bases. The CDR3 totals 15 residues. With 2 bases clipped from V and 1 base from J, the junction kept 5 bases outside the gene matches. Germline V gives CDR1 SGHTA, CDR2 FQGTGA. CDR3 in amino acids: CASSLWPSGSYEQYF. In nucleotides, the CDR3 is TGTGCCAGCAGCTTATGGCCTAGCGGATCCTACGAGCAGTACTTC.

This chain links TRBV28 with TRBJ1-1; 8 bases match TRBD1. Unmatched junction bases numbered 7, after V lost 6 bases and J lost 1 base. Germline CDR1 and CDR2: MDHEN and SYDVKM. CDR3 length: 15 amino acids. CDR3 sequence: CASRNAGQANTEAFF. The CDR3 bases are TGTGCCAGCAGAAACGCGGGACAGGCGAACACTGAAGCTTTCTTT.

The chain combines TRBV5-4 with TRBJ2-1, with D perhaps TRBD2 (6 bases). The ends were cut back, 1 base at V and 0 bases at J, with 8 bases in the middle. Germline loops: CDR1 SGHNT, CDR2 YYREEE (reference sequence). This CDR3 is built from 15 residues. The CDR3 is CASSLSSDSYNEQFF. The DNA of the CDR3 is TGTGCCAGCAGCTTGTCTAGCGACTCCTACAATGAGCAGTTCTTC.

The rearrangement links TRBV9 to TRBJ2-7; D is perhaps TRBD1 (7 bases). From germline, CDR1 is SGDLS and CDR2 YYNGEE. The V gene lost 4 bases and the J gene lost 5 bases, with 16 bases spanning the gap. The CDR3 runs 14 residues. The CDR3 nucleotides read TGTGCCAGCAGCAAGTATCAGGGGGAGGACGAGCAGTACTTC. As protein: CASSKYQGEDEQYF.

This chain joins TRBV9 and TRBJ2-7, with 10 bases matching TRBD1. The germline V gene encodes CDR1 SGDLS and CDR2 YYNGEE. CDR3 length: 17 amino acids. The junction had 16 bases not matched to a gene; V was cut back by 3 bases and J by 7 bases. The CDR3: CASSETSETGGLREQYF. The CDR3 DNA reads TGTGCCAGCAGCGAAACCTCCGAGACAGGGGGCCTGAGGGAGCAGTACTTC.

The chain is built from TRBV6-1 and TRBJ2-2, with D hard to call. The V gene's germline CDR1 is MNHNS and CDR2 SASEGT. V was trimmed by 4 bases and J by 0 bases, leaving 12 bases between them. This CDR3 has 16 amino acids. The CDR3: CASSAQNPANTGELFF. The CDR3 DNA sequence: TGTGCCAGCAGTGCGCAGAATCCCGCGAACACCGGGGAGCTGTTTTTT.

V gene TRBV9 combines with J gene TRBJ1-2; 7 bases are shared with TRBD1. The trim removed 4 bases at V and 7 bases at J, leaving 13 bases unmatched. This CDR3 has 15 amino acids. CDR1 is SGDLS and CDR2 is YYNGEE in the germline V gene. The CDR3 coding sequence is TGTGCCAGCAGCTTTTACAGGGGCGCCGATTCTGGCTACACCTTC. Residues: CASSFYRGADSGYTF.

This clone showed up just once. V usage is TRBV15 and J usage is TRBJ1-4, with 8 bases matching TRBD1. CDR3 size: 14 residues. Per the germline V gene, CDR1 is LNHNV and CDR2 is YYDKDF (reference sequence). The trim removed 7 bases at V and 7 bases at J, leaving 8 bases unmatched. The CDR3 spells CATTPDRAGEKLFF. The CDR3 coding sequence is TGTGCCACCACCCCGGACAGGGCCGGTGAAAAACTGTTTTTT.

This sequence joins TRBV4-3 and TRBJ2-3; 9 bases match TRBD1. The ends lost 0 bases at V and 4 bases at J; junction bases unmatched: 8. The germline gives CDR1 LGHNA, CDR2 YSLEER. CDR3 length: 17 amino acids. The CDR3 nucleotides read TGCGCCAGCAGCCAAGATCCGGGACAGGGACGGTCAGATACGCAGTATTTT. This sequence encodes CASSQDPGQGRSDTQYF.

CDR3 DNA: TGCGCCAGCAGCCGGGGTCAGGGAAGCGGCTACACCTTC. It translates to CASSRGQGSGYTF. The genes are TRBV4-3 and TRBJ1-2, with D tentatively TRBD1 (5 bases). This CDR3 contains 13 residues. Germline loops: CDR1 LGHNA, CDR2 YSLEER. The V end was cut by 4 bases, the J end by 8 bases, with 14 bases between.

The J gene is TRBJ2-5, the V gene TRBV6-2 or TRBV6-3; 8 nucleotides line up with TRBD1. J lost 5 bases, V lost 5 bases, and 7 bases had no gene match. The germline gives CDR1 MNHEY, CDR2 SVGEGT. The CDR3 consists of 14 residues. CDR3 bases: TGTGCCAGCAGTCGACGACAGGGGTTTGAGACCCAGTACTTC. It yields the protein CASSRRQGFETQYF.

The chain recombines TRBV2 with TRBJ2-7, with D perhaps matching TRBD1 (6 bases). This CDR3 spans 14 amino acids. Germline lookup yields CDR1 SNHLY and CDR2 FYNNEI. V was clipped by 6 bases and J by 2 bases, with 14 bases between them. CDR3 loop: CASRGRTAAYEQYF. DNA for the CDR3: TGTGCCAGCAGGGGGCGGACAGCAGCCTACGAGCAGTACTTC.

CDR3 loop: CASSRGLAGAQQETQYF. For the CDR3, the DNA is TGTGCCAGCTCACGGGGACTAGCGGGGGCGCAACAAGAGACCCAGTACTTC. V and J are TRBV18 and TRBJ2-5; 14 bases are shared with TRBD2. Trimming at V came to 4 bases and at J to 2 bases, leaving 6 bases not matched to a gene. CDR3 length: 17 amino acids. The germline V gene has CDR1 KGHSH and CDR2 LQKENI.

V usage is TRBV6-2 or TRBV6-3 and J usage is TRBJ1-1; no reliable D call. The CDR3 runs to 15 residues. V was cut by 0 bases and J by 9 bases, with 17 bases left in between. The germline V gene encodes CDR1 MNHEY and CDR2 SVGEGT. The CDR3 loop is CASSYSTTSLSQAFF. The CDR3 region has the DNA TGTGCCAGCAGTTACTCGACTACCTCTCTTTCGCAAGCTTTCTTT.

V usage is TRBV5-1 and J usage is TRBJ2-1, with 8 bases identical to TRBD1. The CDR3 sequence is 15 residues long. The V and J ends lost 0 bases and 5 bases, in that order; junction bases with no gene match: 4. Germline V gene sequence: CDR1 SGHRS, CDR2 YFSETQ. The CDR3 here is CASSLVGTGDNEQFF. The CDR3 DNA sequence: TGCGCCAGCAGCTTGGTGGGGACAGGTGACAATGAGCAGTTCTTC.

In DNA form, the CDR3 reads TGTGCCAGCAGCTTGGGAGACGGGATCTTAAGGGGCTACACCTTC. This codes for CASSLGDGILRGYTF. The genes are TRBV5-8 and TRBJ1-2; D is unresolved. The germline V gene has CDR1 SGHTS and CDR2 YDEGEE. The CDR3 runs to 15 residues. The germline V and J ends were trimmed by 0 bases and 8 bases, with 17 bases remaining between them.

The chain has TRBV9 and TRBJ2-1; 9 nucleotides line up with TRBD1. The CDR3 is 15 residues long. CDR1 SGDLS and CDR2 YYNGEE come from the germline V gene. V lost 4 bases, J lost 8 bases, and 10 bases stayed unmatched. The CDR3 sequence is CASSSRTGEIDEQFF. In DNA, the CDR3 is TGTGCCAGCAGCTCCCGGACAGGGGAGATCGATGAGCAGTTCTTC.

A single count supports this clone. Other DNA sequences in this specimen translate into the identical CDR3. The chain combines TRBV27 with TRBJ2-1, with TRBD2 matching over 12 bases. In germline, CDR1 is MNHEY, CDR2 SMNVEV (reference sequence). The junction had 1 base not matched to a gene; V was cut back by 0 bases and J by 7 bases. The CDR3 spans 15 residues. The DNA for the CDR3 is TGTGCCAGCAGTTTATCAGGACTAGCGGGAAATGAGCAGTTCTTC. Translating gives CASSLSGLAGNEQFF.

This chain uses TRBV29-1 with TRBJ2-7; a possible D gene is TRBD2 (5 bases). Trimming removed 7 bases at V and 5 bases at J, with 12 bases between. The CDR3 covers 11 residues. In germline, CDR1 is SQVTM, CDR2 ANQGSEA. The CDR3, as DNA: TGCAGCGCCCGCGCAGCGGACGAGCAGTACTTC. Protein product: CSARAADEQYF.

This chain uses TRBV7-2 with TRBJ2-1; D might be TRBD1 (5 bases). V lost 3 bases and J lost 9, with 9 bases in between. The CDR3 totals 12 residues. Germline assignment: CDR1 SGHTA and CDR2 FQGNSA. The DNA of the CDR3 is TGTGCCAGCAGCTTCAGGGCTGGTGAGCAGTTCTTC. Amino acid sequence: CASSFRAGEQFF.

The chain is built from TRBV18 and TRBJ2-1, with 7 bases identical to TRBD1. From germline, CDR1 is KGHSH and CDR2 LQKENI. The CDR3 runs to 15 residues. V lost 3 bases and J lost 5; bases outside the gene matches: 7. The CDR3 nucleotides are TGTGCCAGCTCACCTAGGACAGGTACAGACAATGAGCAGTTCTTC. As protein: CASSPRTGTDNEQFF.

This chain joins TRBV30 and TRBJ2-7, with 7 bases lining up with TRBD1. The CDR3 loop spans 14 amino acids. The J segment lost 2 bases and the V segment lost 2 bases, leaving 6 bases of the junction unmatched. The germline V gene has CDR1 GTSNPN and CDR2 SVGIG (reference sequence). The CDR3: CAWSPGTATYEQYF. The CDR3 nucleotides read TGTGCCTGGAGTCCCGGGACAGCAACCTACGAGCAGTACTTC.